This T cell receptor (beta chain) emerged from a study of molecular identifiers for immune sequencing clone quantification. Trimming stripped 0 bases from V and 2 bases from J, with 11 bases between. The CDR3 runs to 15 residues. Looked up from germline, CDR1 is MNHEY and CDR2 is SVGEGT. TCRdb re-analysed the PCR reads in MiXCR, keeping a single row per CDR3 protein. The sample holds hundreds of thousands of distinct CDR3 sequences, roughly 23% seen once. As concerns this clonotype: Its antigen remains unknown.

Study findings and constraints: Barcode-sharing identical TCR molecules could underestimate highly expanded clone sizes.

The rearrangement links TRBV6-2 or TRBV6-3 to TRBJ2-7; D tentatively fits TRBD1 or TRBD2 (5 bases each). Input material: naive CD8+ T cells from blood, with Jurkat cell RNA spiked in. The subset is: FACS-sorted CD8+CD4-CCR7+CD45RA+ naive T cells. This TCR came from a human donor in good health. Some libraries in this study had Jurkat cell RNA spiked in. The CDR3 DNA reads as TGTGCCAGCAGTTACTCGAGGGGACCAGCCTACGAGCAGTACTTC. Protein sequence: CASSYSRGPAYEQYF.